The T cell receptor beta chain described here comes from a study of T cell repertoires in cytomegalovirus infection. TCRdb re-called the reads with MiXCR, one entry per CDR3 protein. The profile shows roughly 800,000 distinct CDR3 sequences, 29% of them singletons. This clonotype showed up just a few times. Its cognate antigen is unknown. The CDR3 runs to 15 residues. V was clipped by 6 bases and J by 9 bases; unmatched bases: 14. Germline values: CDR1 LGHNT, CDR2 FRNRAP. The sample here was cultured CD8+ T cells from PBMCs, taken from culture after CMV antigen stimulation. The V and J genes are TRBV12-5 and TRBJ2-1; 7 nucleotides align to TRBD2. This receptor was obtained from a human donor in good health (CMV status not recorded). Some clones in this sample may be carry-over from other donors' samples. The CDR3 sequence is CASGLTRRGEGEQFF. CDR3 in DNA: TGTGCTAGTGGACTGACACGAAGAGGGGAGGGTGAGCAGTTCTTC.